This T cell receptor beta chain stems from a study of blood T cell repertoires in COVID-19. For the study at large: Donors in the United States, Italy and Spain gave samples during acute or convalescent COVID-19.

The germline V gene encodes CDR1 MNHEY and CDR2 SVGEGT. The CDR3 sequence is 15 residues long. The germline V and J ends were trimmed by 2 bases and 0 bases, with 5 bases remaining between them. Original analysis: By means of reference gene primer amplification, nucleated cell counts were estimated. TCRdb's copy holds only in-frame clones and misses some; the assay was immunoSEQ multiplex PCR. The DNA gave D and trimming, while V, J and clone size come from that table. The sample lists roughly 90,000 clones, 70% to 85% seen once, with roughly 12% in the top ten. The chain joins TRBV6-2 or TRBV6-3 to TRBJ2-6; D gene ambiguous. The specimen sequenced was peripheral blood. The receptor was isolated from a human donor in a cohort sampled during active COVID-19. CDR3 amino acids: CASSYRVSGANVLTF. CDR3 nucleotide sequence: TGTGCCAGCAGTTACCGGGTCTCTGGGGCCAACGTCCTGACTTTC.